One and the same sample provided the 20 T cell receptor beta chains below, sequenced in a study of T cell repertoires in cytomegalovirus infection. TCRdb reprocessed the reads with MiXCR, giving one entry per CDR3 protein. This table holds hundreds of thousands of distinct CDR3 sequences, 15% to 20% found once. The sample consisted of PBMCs. These TCRs come from a human donor in good health (CMV status not recorded). Some clones in this sample may be carry-over from other donors' samples.

The chain uses TRBV25-1 and TRBJ1-4; no clear D gene. The length of the CDR3 is 15 residues. CDR1 is MGHDK, CDR2 SYGVNS, per germline. V lost 4 bases and J 4 bases, leaving 13 bases between the germline ends. As DNA, the CDR3 is TGTGCCAGCAGTGCATTTGTGGGGTTTAATGAAAAACTGTTTTTT. It is translated as CASSAFVGFNEKLFF.

Ten or more counts support this clonotype. In nucleotides, the CDR3 is TGTGCCAGCAGCCGTACAGGGGCGGACACCGGGGAGCTGTTTTTT. This encodes CASSRTGADTGELFF. The chain couples TRBV7-6 to TRBJ2-2; 7 positions agree with TRBD1. The germline V gene encodes CDR1 SGHVS and CDR2 FNYEAQ. This CDR3 spans 15 amino acids. Losses at the gene ends were 5 bases for V and 3 bases for J; bases not matched to a gene: 6.

This clonotype was recorded at least ten times. The chain employs TRBV7-2 and TRBJ2-3; 11 nucleotides agree with TRBD2. Germline CDR1 is SGHTA and CDR2 is FQGNSA. V shed 2 bases and J 10 bases; nucleotides not matched to a gene: 5. The CDR3 is made up of 14 amino acids. CDR3 region: CASSLILAGAPQYF. The CDR3 DNA is TGTGCCAGCAGCTTAATACTAGCGGGAGCACCGCAGTATTTT. Using reference TRBV7-2 and TRBJ2-3 for the parts outside the CDR3, the full variable domain is GAGVSQSPSNKVTEKGKDVELRCDPISGHTALYWYRQSLGQGLEFLIYFQGNSAPDKSGLPSDRFSAERTGGSVSTLTIQRTQQEDSAVYLCASSLILAGAPQYFGPGTRLTVL.

The V gene is TRBV20-1, the J gene TRBJ2-5; 7 bases fit TRBD2. Germline CDR1 DFQATT, CDR2 SNEGSKA (reference sequence). V trimming: 0 bases; J trimming: 0 bases; junction bases outside the gene matches: 19. The CDR3 spans 20 residues. The DNA of the CDR3 is TGCAGTGCTAGAGACCTCCGAAAAGGCCTAGCGGCCCTGTACCAAGAGACCCAGTACTTC. It is translated as CSARDLRKGLAALYQETQYF.

There are a few counts of this clonotype. The V and J genes are TRBV7-9 and TRBJ2-1, with D perhaps given as TRBD1 or TRBD2 (5 bases each). Trimming removed 5 bases from V and 7 bases from J, with 15 bases in between. CDR3 length: 14 amino acids. The V gene's germline CDR1 is SEHNR and CDR2 FQNEAQ (reference sequence). The CDR3 loop is CASSPMGDFNEQFF. CDR3 bases: TGTGCCAGCAGCCCCATGGGGGATTTTAATGAGCAGTTCTTC.

This clonotype was counted between two and nine times. The chain recombines TRBV20-1 with TRBJ2-5; perhaps TRBD2 as D (7 bases). CDR1 is DFQATT, CDR2 SNEGSKA, per germline (reference sequence). V lost 0 bases and J lost 5, with 16 bases in between. The CDR3 sequence is 15 residues long. The chain's CDR3 is CSARDQGRGRETQYF. The DNA for the CDR3 is TGCAGTGCTAGAGATCAGGGGAGGGGCCGTGAGACCCAGTACTTC.

The chain carries TRBV4-3 and TRBJ1-3; 10 bases align to TRBD1. The CDR3 has 15 amino acids. Germline V gene lookup returns CDR1 LGHNA and CDR2 YSLEER. Losses at the gene ends were 4 bases for V and 2 bases for J; bases not matched to a gene: 2. CDR3 sequence reads: CASSRTGGTGNTIYF. The DNA of the CDR3 is TGCGCCAGCAGCCGGACAGGGGGAACTGGAAACACCATATATTTT.

V and J are TRBV15 and TRBJ2-7; D possibly corresponds to TRBD2 (7 bases). From germline, CDR1 is LNHNV and CDR2 YYDKDF (reference sequence). CDR3 length: 14 amino acids. Between the trimmed V and J ends, which lost 3 bases and 1 base, there was a span of 10 bases. The chain's CDR3 is CATSRGGTSYEQYF. DNA of the CDR3: TGTGCCACCAGCAGGGGGGGGACATCCTACGAGCAGTACTTC. The variable domain in full, with the rest retrieved from reference TRBV15 and TRBJ2-7, is DAMVIQNPRYQVTQFGKPVTLSCSQTLNHNVMYWYQQKSSQAPKLLFHYYDKDFNNEADTPDNFQSRRPNTSFCFLDIRSPGLGDTAMYLCATSRGGTSYEQYFGPGTRLTVT.

The chain carries TRBV4-2 and TRBJ2-3; D may be TRBD2 (6 bases). The CDR3 runs to 17 residues. V dropped 1 base and J dropped 3 bases, with 17 bases sitting between them. Germline CDR1 and CDR2: LGHNA and YNFKEQ. The CDR3: CASSQGRRGSFTDTQYF. CDR3 bases: TGTGCCAGCAGCCAAGGGAGGCGGGGAAGTTTTACAGATACGCAGTATTTT.

This clonotype was counted ten times or more. The V and J genes are TRBV7-2 and TRBJ1-1; D is perhaps TRBD1 (5 bases). The ends were cut back, 0 bases at V and 0 bases at J, with 8 bases in the middle. The CDR3 length is 15 residues. Germline lookup yields CDR1 SGHTA and CDR2 FQGNSA. The CDR3 loop is CASSLAGALNTEAFF. The CDR3, as DNA: TGTGCCAGCAGCTTAGCCGGGGCGCTGAACACTGAAGCTTTCTTT.

The genes are TRBV5-1 and TRBJ2-5; TRBD1 is a possible D gene (5 bases). Trimming stripped 2 bases from V and 2 bases from J, with 13 bases between. The CDR3 contains 15 residues. From germline, CDR1 is SGHRS and CDR2 YFSETQ. CDR3 in amino acids: CASSFGRQPQETQYF. CDR3 nucleotides: TGCGCCAGCAGCTTCGGTCGACAGCCACAAGAGACCCAGTACTTC.

This clonotype has only a few counts. This chain links TRBV5-1 with TRBJ2-5, with a weak D call TRBD2 (5 bases). The V gene lost 1 base and the J gene lost 5 bases, with 9 bases spanning the gap. The CDR3 has 13 residues. Germline assignment: CDR1 SGHRS and CDR2 YFSETQ. The CDR3 sequence is CASSLIPGETQYF. The DNA for the CDR3 is TGCGCCAGCAGCTTGATCCCGGGGGAGACCCAGTACTTC.

This clonotype appeared a few times. This rearrangement joins TRBV12-3 or TRBV12-4 to TRBJ2-3; 7 bases fit TRBD2. With V trimmed by 6 bases and J by 0 bases, 9 bases remained unmatched. This CDR3 comprises 16 residues. The CDR3 spells CASRPNLAASTDTQYF. The CDR3 bases are TGTGCCAGCAGGCCGAATCTAGCGGCTAGCACAGATACGCAGTATTTT.

V usage is TRBV4-1 and J usage is TRBJ1-1, with 8 nucleotides matching TRBD1. J lost 8 bases, V lost 0 bases, and 11 bases had no gene match. The CDR3 covers 16 residues. Germline V gene lookup returns CDR1 MGHRA and CDR2 YSYEKL. CDR3 sequence reads: CASSQDKNRGRPEAFF. CDR3 DNA sequence: TGCGCCAGCAGCCAAGATAAGAACAGGGGGAGACCAGAAGCTTTCTTT.

The table lists this clonotype with a few counts. The chain joins TRBV5-6 to TRBJ1-5, with D tentatively TRBD1 (5 bases). Germline CDR1 reads SGHDT; CDR2 reads YYEEEE. The CDR3 has 16 amino acids. The V end lost 0 bases, the J end lost 0 bases, and 10 bases lay between the germline ends. CDR3 amino acids: CASSLGQTYSNQPQHF. The CDR3 nucleotides are TGTGCCAGCAGCTTGGGACAGACATATAGCAATCAGCCCCAGCATTTT.

This clonotype was recorded many times. The chain carries TRBV10-3 and TRBJ1-5; the D gene is possibly TRBD1 (5 bases). Germline assignment: CDR1 ENHRY and CDR2 SYGVKD. Trimming stripped 4 bases from V and 2 bases from J, with 15 bases between. The CDR3 loop spans 16 amino acids. The CDR3 is CAISAVGGAGNQPQHF. The CDR3 region has the DNA TGTGCCATCAGTGCTGTGGGAGGGGCAGGCAATCAGCCCCAGCATTTT.

The chain has TRBV2 and TRBJ1-4; 8 nucleotides match TRBD1. The length of the CDR3 is 13 residues. CDR1 SNHLY and CDR2 FYNNEI come from the germline V gene. Trimming removed 8 bases from V and 7 bases from J; junction bases left unmatched: 6. CDR3 sequence: CASATGGGEKLFF. In nucleotides, the CDR3 is TGTGCCAGCGCCACAGGGGGGGGTGAAAAACTGTTTTTT.

This clonotype was picked up a small number of times. The chain recombines TRBV2 with TRBJ1-2; D is perhaps TRBD1 (5 bases). The CDR3 loop spans 14 amino acids. Germline CDR1 reads SNHLY; CDR2 reads FYNNEI. Trimming took off 6 bases at V and 1 base at J, with 12 bases between the two ends. Here the CDR3 reads CASSRDSVNYGYTF. The CDR3 region has the DNA TGTGCCAGCAGCCGGGACTCCGTTAACTATGGCTACACCTTC.

V gene TRBV5-6 combines with J gene TRBJ2-3, with 13 bases identical to TRBD2. V trimming: 2 bases; J trimming: 3 bases; junction bases outside the gene matches: 3. From germline, CDR1 is SGHDT and CDR2 YYEEEE. CDR3 length: 16 residues. CDR3 region: CASSLLTSGRTDTQYF. The CDR3 DNA reads TGTGCCAGCAGCTTATTGACTAGCGGGAGGACAGATACGCAGTATTTT.

This clonotype has a handful of counts. Here the CDR3 DNA reads TGTGCCAGCAGACGACCCGGGCGGGGACTAGCGGGGGCCACAGATACGCAGTATTTT. It specifies CASRRPGRGLAGATDTQYF. This chain links TRBV27 with TRBJ2-3; 14 bases map to TRBD2. V gave up 6 bases and J gave up 2 bases; unmatched junction bases: 13. The CDR3 spans 19 residues. Per the germline V gene, CDR1 is MNHEY and CDR2 is SMNVEV (reference sequence).